This passage covers 28 T cell receptor beta chains from one sample sequenced in a study of blood T cells in healthy people across ages. Together with a sample-barcoded 5' primer, a J-beta primer mix was included in a second PCR lasting about 7 to 11 cycles. TCRdb called the 5' RACE reads again in MiXCR, with one record for every CDR3 protein. The sample gives about 1.8 million distinct CDR3 sequences, 49% of which show up once; over 2% is in the top ten. Sequenced sample: blood. The origin of the receptors is a woman aged 40 to 50 in good health.

With regard to this clonotype: The junction and the germline gene differ at one end; a read error may be behind it. This chain links TRBV20-1 with TRBJ2-1; a weak D match, TRBD1 (6 bases). The length of the CDR3 is 14 residues. The germline V gene encodes CDR1 DFQATT and CDR2 SNEGSKA (reference sequence). The CDR3 sequence is CSARSWGRFNGQFF. The DNA for the CDR3 is TGCAGTGCTAGGTCGTGGGGGCGTTTCAATGGGCAGTTCTTC.

This clonotype was detected only a few times. The chain has TRBV13 and TRBJ2-7; D not certain. The CDR3 covers 13 residues. Germline V gene data show CDR1 as PRHDT and CDR2 as FYEKMQ (reference sequence). Trimming stripped 1 base from V and 5 bases from J, with 9 bases between. CDR3 amino acids: CASSLVGSNEQYF. The CDR3 bases are TGTGCCAGCAGCTTAGTTGGAAGCAACGAGCAGTACTTC.

Details on this clonotype: This may stem from a read error, because a much larger clone lies one nucleotide away. The genes are TRBV27 and TRBJ1-2, with 8 bases aligning to TRBD1. The ends lost 6 bases at V and 4 bases at J; junction bases unmatched: 4. CDR1 is MNHEY, CDR2 SMNVEV, per germline (reference sequence). The length of the CDR3 is 13 residues. Here the CDR3 reads CASSSGQVYGYTF. CDR3 nucleotides: TGTGCCAGCAGCTCGGGACAGGTCTATGGCTACACCTTC.

This clonotype has a handful of counts. CDR3 DNA sequence: TGTGCCATCAGTGAGTCGGGGGGGCGGTTGTACGAGCAGTACTTC. It is translated as CAISESGGRLYEQYF. The V gene is TRBV10-3, the J gene TRBJ2-7; possibly TRBD2 for D (7 bases). Germline values: CDR1 ENHRY, CDR2 SYGVKD. The CDR3 contains 15 residues. V was clipped by 0 bases and J by 4 bases, with 13 bases between them.

The V gene is TRBV13, the J gene TRBJ2-1, with 9 nucleotides matching TRBD1. This CDR3 is built from 16 residues. V trimming: 5 bases; J trimming: 0 bases; junction bases outside the gene matches: 5. The germline V gene has CDR1 PRHDT and CDR2 FYEKMQ (reference sequence). CDR3: CASSHRTGVSYNEQFF. The CDR3, as DNA: TGTGCCAGCAGCCACCGGACAGGGGTCTCCTACAATGAGCAGTTCTTC.

On this clonotype itself: The junction shows a germline mismatch at one end, possibly a read error. The V and J genes are TRBV29-1 and TRBJ1-1; D is unresolved. The CDR3 contains 11 residues. Germline V gene lookup returns CDR1 SQVTM and CDR2 ANQGSEA. CDR3 DNA: TGCAGCGTTACAGCGAACGCTGAAGCTTTCTTT. Its protein product is CSVTANAEAFF.

This rearrangement joins TRBV6-6 to TRBJ1-2; 8 bases fit TRBD1. Per the germline V gene, CDR1 is MNHNY and CDR2 is SVGAGI (reference sequence). V lost 7 bases to trimming and J lost 8 bases; unmatched junction nucleotides: 12. This CDR3 is 14 amino acids long. The CDR3 region has the DNA TGTGCCAGCATTTCGGACAGGGTTGCGGGCGGCTACACCTTC. Protein sequence: CASISDRVAGGYTF.

V usage is TRBV20-1 and J usage is TRBJ2-1; D call uncertain. Trimming left V 8 bases short and J 6 bases short, with 20 bases between. The CDR3 is 14 amino acids. The germline V gene has CDR1 DFQATT and CDR2 SNEGSKA (reference sequence). CDR3 loop: CSKLGSPLSNEQFF. The CDR3 nucleotides are TGCAGTAAACTCGGTAGCCCCTTATCCAATGAGCAGTTCTTC.

Comment on this clonotype: The junction departs from the called germline gene at one end, perhaps through a read error. The rearrangement joins TRBV14 to TRBJ2-1; D ambiguous. CDR3 length: 16 residues. The V gene's germline CDR1 is SGHDN and CDR2 FVKESK. The CDR3 region is CASSQDQADSCNEQFF. The CDR3 bases are TGTGCCAGCAGCCAAGATCAAGCCGATTCCTGCAATGAGCAGTTCTTC. The whole variable domain, remainder taken from reference TRBV14 and TRBJ2-1, is EAGVTQFPSHSVIEKGQTVTLRCDPISGHDNLYWYRRVMGKEIKFLLHFVKESKQDESGMPNNRFLAERTGGTYSTLKVQPAELEDSGVYFCASSQDQADSCNEQFFGPGTRLTVL.

The chain links TRBV5-6 to TRBJ2-1, with D possibly TRBD1 on 6 matching bases. Trimming left V 4 bases short and J 6 bases short, with 17 bases between. Germline V gene lookup returns CDR1 SGHDT and CDR2 YYEEEE. CDR3 size: 15 residues. In nucleotides, the CDR3 is TGTGCCAGCAGCCAGGGTCCGGGACAACCCAATGAGCAGTTCTTC. Residues: CASSQGPGQPNEQFF.

This clonotype occurred a few times. V gene TRBV20-1 combines with J gene TRBJ2-5; 8 bases are shared with TRBD1. CDR3 length: 12 residues. Trimming at V came to 5 bases and at J to 4 bases, leaving 3 bases not matched to a gene. CDR1 and CDR2 from the germline V gene are DFQATT and SNEGSKA (reference sequence). CDR3 in amino acids: CSALGTGETQYF. The CDR3 nucleotides are TGCAGTGCTCTCGGGACAGGAGAGACCCAGTACTTC.

This chain uses TRBV6-5 with TRBJ1-1; perhaps TRBD1 as D (5 bases). This CDR3 has 15 residues. The V end lost 3 bases, the J end lost 2 bases, and 13 bases lay between the germline ends. The germline V gene encodes CDR1 MNHEY and CDR2 SVGAGI. CDR3 coding DNA: TGTGCCAGCAGTTATGGGGGGGTAGTAAACACTGAAGCTTTCTTT. This translates into CASSYGGVVNTEAFF.

In this sample, this clonotype turned up once. The chain recombines TRBV28 with TRBJ2-4; D uncertain. Germline CDR1 MDHEN, CDR2 SYDVKM. This CDR3 has 14 amino acids. Trimming took off 5 bases at V and 0 bases at J, with 8 bases between the two ends. This CDR3 reads CASSVIIAKNIQYF. The CDR3 coding sequence is TGTGCCAGCAGTGTAATAATAGCCAAAAACATTCAGTACTTC.

This clonotype was seen a handful of times. The chain carries TRBV5-1 and TRBJ1-1, with unresolved D. The CDR3 has 14 residues. Trimming stripped 6 bases from V and 4 bases from J, with 16 bases between. Germline CDR1 reads SGHRS; CDR2 reads YFSETQ. The CDR3 loop reads CASTVESSGTEAFF. The CDR3 bases are TGCGCCAGCACAGTGGAGAGTTCTGGCACTGAAGCTTTCTTT.

The chain joins TRBV20-1 to TRBJ2-3; a possible D gene is TRBD2 (6 bases). CDR3 size: 14 residues. Germline CDR1 and CDR2: DFQATT and SNEGSKA (reference sequence). V was shortened by 6 bases and J by 0 bases, with 13 bases between the two germline ends. CDR3 DNA sequence: TGCAGTGCCAGGATAGCGGTTAGCACAGATACGCAGTATTTT. Protein product: CSARIAVSTDTQYF.

This clonotype was counted once. The V call is TRBV5-1, the J call TRBJ2-2, with unresolved D. Looked up from germline, CDR1 is SGHRS and CDR2 is YFSETQ. The CDR3 covers 11 residues. V lost 8 bases, J lost 7 bases, and 9 bases lay in between. In DNA, the CDR3 is TGCGCCAGTCTCGTCGGCGGGGAGCTGTTTTTT. Translated: CASLVGGELFF. The full variable domain, rest sourced from reference TRBV5-1 and TRBJ2-2, is KAGVTQTPRYLIKTRGQQVTLSCSPISGHRSVSWYQQTPGQGLQFLFEYFSETQRNKGNFPGRFSGRQFSNSRSEMNVSTLELGDSALYLCASLVGGELFFGEGSRLTVL.

This clonotype was seen repeatedly, ten times or more. The gene calls are TRBV7-9 and TRBJ1-2; TRBD1 aligns across 8 bases. CDR3 length equals 12 residues. Per the germline V gene, CDR1 is SEHNR and CDR2 is FQNEAQ (reference sequence). The trim removed 5 bases at V and 6 bases at J, leaving 2 bases unmatched. The CDR3: CASSQGANGYTF. CDR3 nucleotide sequence: TGTGCCAGCAGCCAGGGGGCTAATGGCTACACCTTC. The full variable domain, rest sourced from reference TRBV7-9 and TRBJ1-2, is DTGVSQNPRHKITKRGQNVTFRCDPISEHNRLYWYRQTLGQGPEFLTYFQNEAQLEKSRLLSDRFSAERPKGSFSTLEIQRTEQGDSAMYLCASSQGANGYTFGSGTRLTVV.

The chain couples TRBV25-1 to TRBJ2-3, with D tentatively TRBD1 or TRBD2 (5 bases each). The CDR3 has 18 amino acids. Germline V gene lookup returns CDR1 MGHDK and CDR2 SYGVNS. V was clipped by 7 bases and J by 2 bases, with 25 bases between them. CDR3: CASTPRPERDGYTDTQYF. The CDR3 coding sequence is TGTGCCAGCACCCCAAGGCCGGAGAGGGACGGTTACACAGATACGCAGTATTTT.

This rearrangement joins TRBV27 to TRBJ1-5, with a weak D call TRBD1 (6 bases). This CDR3 spans 14 amino acids. Trimming took 5 bases from V and 3 from J, leaving 11 bases between them. Germline V CDR1 and CDR2: MNHEY, SMNVEV (reference sequence). CDR3: CASSIRGLNQPQHF. The CDR3, as DNA: TGTGCCAGCAGTATCAGGGGTCTCAATCAGCCCCAGCATTTT.

This clonotype was picked up many times. The V and J genes are TRBV4-3 and TRBJ2-3; D ambiguous. CDR1 LGHNA and CDR2 YSLEER come from the germline V gene. This CDR3 contains 12 residues. Trimming took off 4 bases at V and 6 bases at J, with 8 bases between the two ends. CDR3: CASSLPGDTQYF. DNA of the CDR3: TGCGCCAGCAGCCTACCTGGGGATACGCAGTATTTT.

V is TRBV11-2 and J is TRBJ2-1, with 12 bases that match TRBD2. This CDR3 spans 16 amino acids. V lost 1 base and J lost 9; bases outside the gene matches: 7. Germline CDR1 SGHAT, CDR2 FQNNGV. CDR3 loop: CASSLATSGGFCEQFF. The CDR3 region has the DNA TGTGCCAGCAGCTTAGCGACTAGCGGGGGCTTTTGTGAGCAGTTCTTC.

The chain links TRBV5-1 to TRBJ1-2, with TRBD1 identical over 7 bases. The trim removed 4 bases at V and 3 bases at J, leaving 9 bases unmatched. CDR1 is SGHRS and CDR2 is YFSETQ in the germline V gene. The CDR3 extends over 15 amino acids. CDR3 bases: TGCGCCAGCAGCACCCAGACAGGGAGCCACTATGGCTACACCTTC. It specifies CASSTQTGSHYGYTF.

This clonotype was counted at least ten times. The chain joins TRBV2 to TRBJ2-7; D is undetermined. Germline CDR1 is SNHLY and CDR2 is FYNNEI. This CDR3 has 14 residues. Trimming took 4 bases from V and 2 from J, leaving 12 bases between them. The DNA for the CDR3 is TGTGCCAGCAGTGCGGCCGGAGAGACCTACGAGCAGTACTTC. This gives the protein CASSAAGETYEQYF.

This clonotype showed up just a few times. The germline gene is not matched at one end of the junction; a read error may be the cause. The V and J genes are TRBV7-7 and TRBJ2-1, with 10 bases lining up with TRBD2. The germline CDR1 and CDR2 sequences are SSHAT and FNYEAQ (reference sequence). The length of the CDR3 is 17 residues. CDR3 nucleotides: TGTGCTAGCAGCTTAGGGGCGGGGGCTAGCGGGGGCGATGAGCAGTTCTTC. The encoded protein is CASSLGAGASGGDEQFF.

The chain couples TRBV20-1 to TRBJ1-5; possible D gene TRBD1, 5 bases. The CDR3 contains 20 residues. V was pared by 1 base and J by 1 base, with 26 bases between. Germline lookup yields CDR1 DFQATT and CDR2 SNEGSKA (reference sequence). Here the CDR3 reads CSARALPRDVYYGSNQPQHF. The CDR3 DNA sequence: TGCAGTGCTAGAGCTCTACCCAGGGACGTATATTACGGAAGCAATCAGCCCCAGCATTTT.

This clonotype was seen a single time. V usage is TRBV6-2 or TRBV6-3 and J usage is TRBJ2-1; 9 positions match TRBD1. V lost 10 bases, J lost 3 bases, and 4 bases stayed unmatched. Germline CDR1 reads MNHEY; CDR2 reads SVGEGT. The CDR3 runs 13 residues. The CDR3 DNA reads as TGTGCCACCTGGGACAGGGACTACAATGAGCAGTTCTTC. Protein product: CATWDRDYNEQFF.

The chain joins TRBV9 to TRBJ2-3; 8 nucleotides match TRBD1. Germline V gene lookup returns CDR1 SGDLS and CDR2 YYNGEE. The J segment lost 5 bases and the V segment lost 3 bases, leaving 5 bases of the junction unmatched. The CDR3 is made up of 14 amino acids. The CDR3 DNA reads as TGTGCCAGCAGCGCCTACAGGGGGGAAGATACGCAGTATTTT. This encodes CASSAYRGEDTQYF.

The chain couples TRBV13 to TRBJ2-5, with D unclear. The J call may be incorrect, as the DNA end agrees better with TRBJ2-7. The germline V gene encodes CDR1 PRHDT and CDR2 FYEKMQ (reference sequence). This CDR3 has 13 amino acids. The CDR3 reads CASSIVPNYEQYF. The CDR3 DNA reads as TGTGCCAGCAGCATAGTACCGAATTACGAGCAGTACTTC.